This TCR beta chain was profiled in a study of shared T cell receptors in the human thymus. Trimming took off 0 bases at V and 3 bases at J, with 15 bases between the two ends. This CDR3 contains 16 residues. Germline V gives CDR1 SGHVS, CDR2 FQNEAQ. Here immunoSEQ multiplex PCR was the method, and the copy in TCRdb shows in-frame clones only, minus some. The sample carries approximately 580,000 clones, about 84% recorded once. A further study also used this sample, focusing on human thymus T cells. In that study: Corrective heart surgery yielded the resections from which the thymus tissue came. Gene usage for V and J segments appeared biased in thymic and blood repertoires.

The origin of this receptor is a boy younger than two with a congenital heart defect. This rearrangement joins TRBV7-8 to TRBJ2-7; possible D gene TRBD2, 6 bases. Material: thymocytes. CDR3 sequence (DNA): TGTGCCAGCAGCTTAGCCGGAGGGCCGTTTGACTACGAGCAGTACTTC. Protein sequence: CASSLAGGPFDYEQYF.